This entry describes one T cell receptor (beta chain). Amplification yielded TCR beta CDR3 regions, with RNA transcripts as the source. First-round RT-PCR with HTBI primers amplified the TCR CDR3 region. TCRdb recomputed calls from the multiplex PCR reads with MiXCR, one row per CDR3 protein. The profile shows approximately 620,000 distinct CDR3 sequences, approximately 15% of them singletons. The data were taken from a study of T cells in Graves' hyperthyroidism and ophthalmopathy. Specimen: blood. This TCR was recovered from a woman in her thirties or forties with Graves' ophthalmopathy.

The CDR3 here is CASSSSGRTGNTGELFF. CDR3 DNA: TGTGCCAGCAGTAGTTCTGGGAGGACGGGCAACACCGGGGAGCTGTTTTTT. The chain links TRBV11-3 to TRBJ2-2; D is possibly TRBD2 (6 bases). Germline V gene data show CDR1 as SGHNT and CDR2 as YENEEA. The CDR3 totals 17 residues. V dropped 6 bases and J dropped 2 bases, with 19 bases sitting between them.